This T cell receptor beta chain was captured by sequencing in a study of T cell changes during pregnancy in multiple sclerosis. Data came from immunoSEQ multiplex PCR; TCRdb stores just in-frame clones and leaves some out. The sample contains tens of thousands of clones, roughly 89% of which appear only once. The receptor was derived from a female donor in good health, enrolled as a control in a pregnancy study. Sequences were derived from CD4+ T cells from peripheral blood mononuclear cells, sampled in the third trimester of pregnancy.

As DNA, the CDR3 is TGCGCCAGCAGCTTGTTTCTCCCAGCGGGAGGGAACGGGGAGCTGTTTTTT. Protein sequence: CASSLFLPAGGNGELFF. The V and J genes are TRBV5-1 and TRBJ2-2, with TRBD2 matching 10 bases. Germline values: CDR1 SGHRS, CDR2 YFSETQ. The CDR3 length is 17 residues. Losses at the gene ends were 1 base for V and 7 bases for J; bases not matched to a gene: 10.